These T cell receptor beta chains were read from a single sample in a study of T-cell reconstitution after alpha-beta-depleted transplantation in children. In TCRdb, the PCR reads were re-called with MiXCR into one record per CDR3 protein. Of 450,000 to 700,000 distinct CDR3 sequences in the sample, over 20% were seen once. Sequencing was performed on PBMCs, taken before TCRalphabeta/CD19-depleted stem cell transplant. The origin of the receptors is a boy younger than two with Wiskott-Aldrich syndrome, due to receive a stem cell transplant. Both conserved end residues are part of each CDR3. A D gene is named only where the DNA matches it firmly. Clone size is given for some rows only: seen once, a few or many times, or a class if the clone is expanded.

size: few
V: TRBV27
D: TRBD1
J: TRBJ2-1
CDR3: CASSAGTGGADEQFF
DNA: TGTGCCAGCAGCGCCGGGACAGGGGGTGCAGATGAGCAGTTCTTC

size: few
V: TRBV20-1
D: .
J: TRBJ2-7
CDR3: CSARDSRGSSSYEQYF
DNA: TGCAGTGCTAGAGATTCTAGGGGCAGCAGCTCCTACGAGCAGTACTTC

size: few
V: TRBV2
D: .
J: TRBJ1-2
CDR3: CASSDWGTVGYTF
DNA: TGTGCCAGCAGTGATTGGGGAACGGTTGGCTACACCTTC

size: .
V: TRBV10-1
D: .
J: TRBJ2-7
CDR3: CASSESDIPYEQYF
DNA: TGCGCCAGCAGTGAGTCGGATATTCCGTACGAGCAGTACTTC

size: few
V: TRBV6-1
D: .
J: TRBJ2-7
CDR3: CASSELRPGPYMGEQYF
DNA: TGTGCCAGCAGTGAATTGAGGCCGGGACCCTATATGGGCGAGCAGTACTTC

size: few
V: TRBV24-1
D: TRBD2
J: TRBJ2-1
CDR3: CATSEGGRASGYNEQFF
DNA: TGTGCCACCAGTGAGGGGGGCCGGGCTAGCGGGTACAATGAGCAGTTCTTC

size: few
V: TRBV5-1
D: .
J: TRBJ2-1
CDR3: CASSFPGTTYNEQFF
DNA: TGCGCCAGCAGCTTCCCCGGGACAACATACAATGAGCAGTTCTTC

size: .
V: TRBV20-1
D: TRBD1
J: TRBJ1-6
CDR3: CSASAPGTGGNSPLHF
DNA: TGCAGTGCTAGTGCCCCCGGGACAGGGGGAAATTCACCCCTCCACTTT

size: .
V: TRBV5-1
D: .
J: TRBJ2-3
CDR3: CASSLGQRSQYF
DNA: TGCGCCAGCAGCTTGGGGCAGCGGTCGCAGTATTTT

size: .
V: TRBV20-1
D: TRBD2
J: TRBJ2-7
CDR3: CSPSSGSYEQYF
DNA: TGCAGCCCCTCTAGCGGATCCTACGAGCAGTACTTC

size: .
V: TRBV20-1
D: TRBD1
J: TRBJ2-5
CDR3: CSARAPPGQGFFGKETQYF
DNA: TGCAGTGCTAGAGCCCCACCGGGACAGGGGTTTTTTGGGAAAGAGACCCAGTACTTC

size: few
V: TRBV20-1
D: TRBD2
J: TRBJ2-5
CDR3: CSAETSASF
DNA: TGCAGTGCTGAGACTAGCGCTTCCTTC